Listed below are T cell receptor beta chains from one sample, sequenced in a study of regulatory T cells in long-lasting Graves disease. TCRdb re-analysed the multiplex PCR reads in MiXCR, keeping a single row per CDR3 protein. The sample has more than 400,000 distinct CDR3 sequences, roughly 15% seen once. These data were also filed under a second study, of T cells in Graves' hyperthyroidism and ophthalmopathy.

Source: peripheral blood mononuclear cells (PBMCs), taken at new diagnosis, from a patient treated with antithyroid drugs. The source is a middle-aged man with Graves disease. The conserved cysteine and the conserved F or W are not part of the CDR3 here. The order of the fields is clone size, V gene, D gene, J gene, CDR3 protein. D genes are given only for firm matches. Not every row has a clone size; where given, it reads once, few, many or a size class.

few	TRBV7-8	TRBD2	TRBJ2-2	ASTGGHFTGELF
many	TRBV5-1	-	TRBJ2-3	ASSFSPVGGTDTQY
many	TRBV29-1	-	TRBJ2-3	SVDQGRQDTQY
many	TRBV5-1	-	TRBJ1-2	ASSLEGDANYGYT
-	TRBV20-1	-	TRBJ2-5	SAGTAIQETQY
many	TRBV28	TRBD2	TRBJ2-5	ASSQSGSDETQY
-	TRBV19	TRBD1	TRBJ2-5	ASRTGQGISETQY
-	TRBV29-1	-	TRBJ2-2	SVGQNTGELF
few	TRBV7-9	-	TRBJ2-2	ASSLGGGPGELF
few	TRBV10-3	-	TRBJ1-1	AIKSQTNTEAF
few	TRBV29-1	-	TRBJ1-2	SVIEDAGAYGYT
-	TRBV15	TRBD1	TRBJ2-1	ATSRDLGQGVEQF
few	TRBV3-1	TRBD1	TRBJ1-2	ASSQEQGAYGYT
few	TRBV12-3/TRBV12-4	TRBD1	TRBJ2-1	ASSQTGRYSNEQF
many	TRBV5-1	TRBD1	TRBJ2-3	ASSVTTRDRGPDTQY
many	TRBV27	-	TRBJ2-7	ASTPRHNSYEQY
-	TRBV9	-	TRBJ2-1	ASSASTRSNREQF
few	TRBV7-9	TRBD1	TRBJ2-1	ASSPIGTGGYNEQF
many	TRBV12-3/TRBV12-4	-	TRBJ2-7	ASRGGAYEQY
-	TRBV20-1	-	TRBJ1-5	SARAEQGNQPQH
many	TRBV20-1	TRBD1	TRBJ1-2	SAEDRGLRGYT
-	TRBV6-1	-	TRBJ2-1	ASSEAWIYNEQF
-	TRBV7-9	TRBD2	TRBJ2-7	ASSLVNPRGTSGSGGYYEQY
few	TRBV20-1	-	TRBJ2-5	SARVGGAETQY
few	TRBV19	TRBD2	TRBJ2-7	ASIRGSNYEQY
few	TRBV20-1	TRBD2	TRBJ2-1	SVKGGSIYSEQF
-	TRBV14	-	TRBJ1-1	ASSQAKGSNEAF
many	TRBV5-1	TRBD2	TRBJ2-1	ASSRDGTSGANEQF
few	TRBV12-3/TRBV12-4	-	TRBJ2-1	ASRGGSRKAYNEQF
-	TRBV20-1	-	TRBJ2-1	SASLRGSSYNEQF
-	TRBV5-1	TRBD1	TRBJ2-3	ASSPADRGRGTDTQY
-	TRBV7-9	TRBD1	TRBJ2-6	ASSPLFGGQGASGANVLT
few	TRBV11-2	TRBD1	TRBJ2-7	ASSVGGTGTYEQY
many	TRBV2	-	TRBJ2-7	ASSGPTLEQY
-	TRBV7-8	-	TRBJ2-2	ASSLAGESPGELF
many	TRBV18	-	TRBJ1-6	ASSPGPTGNSPLH
many	TRBV5-1	-	TRBJ2-7	ASSLQGGSSEQY
many	TRBV27	TRBD2	TRBJ2-2	ASSFFGVAGAGELF
-	TRBV6-1	-	TRBJ2-5	ASSPDRSVGTQY
many	TRBV30	-	TRBJ2-2	AWSKFANTGELF
many	TRBV9	TRBD1	TRBJ2-2	ASSVAGGNTGELF
-	TRBV14	-	TRBJ2-6	ASSQDFRGSLGANVLT
many	TRBV7-6	TRBD2	TRBJ2-1	ASSPSTGTSAPEQF
-	TRBV6-2/TRBV6-3	-	TRBJ2-3	ASSESGNTQY
few	TRBV4-1	-	TRBJ2-2	ASSQAAERGELF
many	TRBV12-3/TRBV12-4	-	TRBJ2-7	ASSPVRTHRKQY
many	TRBV27	TRBD2	TRBJ2-7	ASRSGRDYEQY
-	TRBV3-1	TRBD2	TRBJ2-7	ASSQDDSGTTFYEQY
many	TRBV20-1	TRBD2	TRBJ2-1	SARDEVAGTAGEQF
few	TRBV19	-	TRBJ2-2	ASLRVDTGELF
many	TRBV28	-	TRBJ1-1	ASSLWGGEGTEAF
many	TRBV28	TRBD1	TRBJ1-2	ASSFYDRGSYGYT
many	TRBV5-1	TRBD1	TRBJ2-7	ASSLQTGGRYEQY
many	TRBV3-1	TRBD2	TRBJ2-7	ASSQDPPSGVTYEQY